This entry describes one T cell receptor (beta chain). The antigen remains undetermined. The method was immunoSEQ multiplex PCR; TCRdb's version includes in-frame clones alone and lacks a portion of them. This table holds just under 70,000 clones, approximately 81% found once. The sample originates from a study of a mutant IDH1 vaccine in newly diagnosed glioma. Background on the study: Therapy received beforehand was radiotherapy, temozolomide, or both, with most patients given both. General study points: Any relationship between pseudoprogression and changes in top peripheral T cell clonotypes seemed absent.

The time point here: week 35, safety follow-up. Topical imiquimod accompanied each vaccine dose, which consisted of 300 ug of mutant IDH1 20-mer peptide. The CDR3 totals 13 residues. V was shortened by 4 bases and J by 8 bases, with 13 bases between the two germline ends. Per germline, CDR1 SGHDT and CDR2 YYEEEE. Material: PBMCs, obtained from a glioma patient whose treatment included an IDH1 peptide vaccine. The rearrangement links TRBV5-6 to TRBJ2-1; TRBD2 is a possible D gene (5 bases). The receptor comes from a man between 18 and 29 years old with glioma. In DNA form, the CDR3 reads TGTGCCAGCAGCCCCCCCGACTATTATGAGCAGTTCTTC. It codes for CASSPPDYYEQFF.